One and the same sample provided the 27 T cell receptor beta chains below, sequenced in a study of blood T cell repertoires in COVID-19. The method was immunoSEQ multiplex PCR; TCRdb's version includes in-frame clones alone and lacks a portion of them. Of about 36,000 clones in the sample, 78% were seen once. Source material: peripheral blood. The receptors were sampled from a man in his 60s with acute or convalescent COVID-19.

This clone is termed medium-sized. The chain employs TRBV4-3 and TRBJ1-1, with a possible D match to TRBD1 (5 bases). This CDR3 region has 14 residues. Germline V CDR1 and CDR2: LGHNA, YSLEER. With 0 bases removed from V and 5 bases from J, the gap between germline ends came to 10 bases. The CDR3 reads CASSQDRARTEAFF. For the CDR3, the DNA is TGCGCCAGCAGCCAAGACAGGGCGCGAACTGAAGCTTTCTTT.

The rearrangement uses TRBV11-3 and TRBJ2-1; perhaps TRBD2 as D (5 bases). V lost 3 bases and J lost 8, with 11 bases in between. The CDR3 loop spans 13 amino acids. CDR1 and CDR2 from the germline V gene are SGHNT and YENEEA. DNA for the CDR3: TGTGCCAGCAGCTTTTTGCTAGCCCATGAGCAGTTCTTC. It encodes CASSFLLAHEQFF.

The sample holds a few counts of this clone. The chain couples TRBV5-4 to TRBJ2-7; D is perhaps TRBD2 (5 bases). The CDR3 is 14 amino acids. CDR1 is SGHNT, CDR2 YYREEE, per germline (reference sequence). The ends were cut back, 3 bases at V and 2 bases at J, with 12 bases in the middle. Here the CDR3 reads CASSSTRDTYEQYF. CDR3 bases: TGTGCCAGCAGCTCCACCCGGGATACCTACGAGCAGTACTTC.

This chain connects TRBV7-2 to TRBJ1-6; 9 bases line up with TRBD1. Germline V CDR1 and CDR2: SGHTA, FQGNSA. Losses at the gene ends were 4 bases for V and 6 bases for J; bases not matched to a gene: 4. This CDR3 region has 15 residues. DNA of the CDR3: TGTGCCAGCAGCTCACGGACAGGGGTTAATTCACCCCTCCACTTT. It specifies CASSSRTGVNSPLHF.

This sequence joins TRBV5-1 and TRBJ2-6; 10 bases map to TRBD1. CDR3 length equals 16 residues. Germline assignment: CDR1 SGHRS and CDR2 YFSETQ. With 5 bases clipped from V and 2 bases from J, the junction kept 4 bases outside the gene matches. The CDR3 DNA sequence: TGCGCCAGCAGTCGGACAGGGGGAGCTGGGGCCAACGTCCTGACTTTC. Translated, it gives CASSRTGGAGANVLTF. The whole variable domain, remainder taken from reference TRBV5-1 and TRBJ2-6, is KAGVTQTPRYLIKTRGQQVTLSCSPISGHRSVSWYQQTPGQGLQFLFEYFSETQRNKGNFPGRFSGRQFSNSRSEMNVSTLELGDSALYLCASSRTGGAGANVLTFGAGSRLTVL.

The CDR3 loop reads CASLDTGGAYGYTF. The CDR3 coding sequence is TGTGCCAGCCTTGATACAGGGGGCGCGTATGGCTACACCTTC. V usage is TRBV7-9 and J usage is TRBJ1-2, with 9 bases identical to TRBD1. The V gene's germline CDR1 is SEHNR and CDR2 FQNEAQ (reference sequence). The CDR3 is made up of 14 amino acids. Trimming took 8 bases from V and 5 from J; bases not matched to a gene: 9.

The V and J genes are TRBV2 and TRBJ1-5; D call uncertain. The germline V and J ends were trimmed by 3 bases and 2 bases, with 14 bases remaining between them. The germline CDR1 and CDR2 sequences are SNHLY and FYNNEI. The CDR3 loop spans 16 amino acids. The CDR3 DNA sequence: TGTGCCAGCAGTGACGCAGGAATGTACGGCAATCAGCCCCAGCATTTT. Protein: CASSDAGMYGNQPQHF.

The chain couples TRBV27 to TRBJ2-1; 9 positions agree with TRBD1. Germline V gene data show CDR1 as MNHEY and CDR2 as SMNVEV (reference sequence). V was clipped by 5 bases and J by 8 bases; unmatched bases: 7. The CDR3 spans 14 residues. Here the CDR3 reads CASSRGGTGYEQFF. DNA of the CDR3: TGTGCCAGCAGTAGGGGGGGGACAGGGTATGAGCAGTTCTTC.

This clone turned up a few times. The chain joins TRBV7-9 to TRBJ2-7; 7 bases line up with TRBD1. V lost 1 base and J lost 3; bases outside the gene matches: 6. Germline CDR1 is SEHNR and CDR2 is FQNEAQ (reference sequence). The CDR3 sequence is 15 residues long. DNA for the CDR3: TGTGCCAGCAGCTTAGGACAGGGCCTCGACTACGAGCAGTACTTC. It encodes CASSLGQGLDYEQYF. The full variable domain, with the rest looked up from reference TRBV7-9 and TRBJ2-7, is DTGVSQNPRHKITKRGQNVTFRCDPISEHNRLYWYRQTLGQGPEFLTYFQNEAQLEKSRLLSDRFSAERPKGSFSTLEIQRTEQGDSAMYLCASSLGQGLDYEQYFGPGTRLTVT.

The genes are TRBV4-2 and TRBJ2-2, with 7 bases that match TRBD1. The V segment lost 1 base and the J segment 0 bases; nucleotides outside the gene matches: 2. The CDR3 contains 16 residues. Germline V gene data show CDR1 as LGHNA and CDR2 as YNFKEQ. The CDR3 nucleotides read TGTGCCAGCAGCCAAGTCGGGACAGCGAACACCGGGGAGCTGTTTTTT. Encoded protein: CASSQVGTANTGELFF.

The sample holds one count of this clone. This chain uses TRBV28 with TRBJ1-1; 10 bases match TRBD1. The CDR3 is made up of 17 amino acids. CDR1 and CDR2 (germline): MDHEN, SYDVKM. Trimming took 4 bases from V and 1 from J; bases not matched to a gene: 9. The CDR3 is CASSSSTGGAKNTEAFF. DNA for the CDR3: TGTGCCAGCAGTTCGTCGACAGGGGGCGCGAAGAACACTGAAGCTTTCTTT. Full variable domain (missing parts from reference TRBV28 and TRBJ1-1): DVKVTQSSRYLVKRTGEKVFLECVQDMDHENMFWYRQDPGLGLRLIYFSYDVKMKEKGDIPEGYSVSREKKERFSLILESASTNQTSMYLCASSSSTGGAKNTEAFFGQGTRLTVV.

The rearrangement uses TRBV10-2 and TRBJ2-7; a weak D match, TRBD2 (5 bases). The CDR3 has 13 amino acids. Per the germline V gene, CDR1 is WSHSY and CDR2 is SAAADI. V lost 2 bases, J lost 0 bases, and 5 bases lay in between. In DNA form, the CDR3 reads TGCGCCAGCAGTGAGGGGAGCTCCTACGAGCAGTACTTC. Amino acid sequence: CASSEGSSYEQYF.

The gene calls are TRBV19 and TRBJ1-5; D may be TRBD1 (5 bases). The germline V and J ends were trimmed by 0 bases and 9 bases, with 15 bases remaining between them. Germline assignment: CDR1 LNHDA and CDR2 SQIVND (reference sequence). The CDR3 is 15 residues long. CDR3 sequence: CASSIDASSGGPQHF. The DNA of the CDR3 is TGTGCCAGTAGTATAGACGCCAGCTCCGGGGGGCCCCAGCATTTT. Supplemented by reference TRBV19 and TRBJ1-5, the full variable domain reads DGGITQSPKYLFRKEGQNVTLSCEQNLNHDAMYWYRQDPGQGLRLIYYSQIVNDFQKGDIAEGYSVSREKKESFPLTVTSAQKNPTAFYLCASSIDASSGGPQHFGDGTRLSIL.

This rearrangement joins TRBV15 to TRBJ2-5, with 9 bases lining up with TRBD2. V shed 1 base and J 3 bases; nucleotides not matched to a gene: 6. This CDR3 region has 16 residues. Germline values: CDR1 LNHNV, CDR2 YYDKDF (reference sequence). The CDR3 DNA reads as TGTGCCACCAGCAGAGTCGGGTCTAGCGGGAAAGAGACCCAGTACTTC. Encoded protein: CATSRVGSSGKETQYF.

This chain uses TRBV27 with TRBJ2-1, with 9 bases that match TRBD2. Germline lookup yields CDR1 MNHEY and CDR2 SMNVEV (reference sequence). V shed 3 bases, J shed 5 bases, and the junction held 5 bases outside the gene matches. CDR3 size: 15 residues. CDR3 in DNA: TGTGCCAGCAGTTTCGTAGCGGGGGCTAACAATGAGCAGTTCTTC. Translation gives CASSFVAGANNEQFF.

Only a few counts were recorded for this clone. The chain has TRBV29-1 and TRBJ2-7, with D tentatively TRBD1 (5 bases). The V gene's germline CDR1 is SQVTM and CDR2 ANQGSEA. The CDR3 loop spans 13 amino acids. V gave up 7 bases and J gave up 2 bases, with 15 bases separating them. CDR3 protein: CSAKQTATYEQYF. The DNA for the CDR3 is TGCAGCGCCAAACAGACAGCAACCTACGAGCAGTACTTC.

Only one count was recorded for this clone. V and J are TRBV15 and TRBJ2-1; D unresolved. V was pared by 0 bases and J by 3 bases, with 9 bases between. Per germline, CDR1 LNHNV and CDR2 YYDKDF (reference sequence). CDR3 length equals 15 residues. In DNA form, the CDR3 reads TGTGCCACCAGCAGAGATTTGATAGTCTACAATGAGCAGTTCTTC. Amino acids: CATSRDLIVYNEQFF.

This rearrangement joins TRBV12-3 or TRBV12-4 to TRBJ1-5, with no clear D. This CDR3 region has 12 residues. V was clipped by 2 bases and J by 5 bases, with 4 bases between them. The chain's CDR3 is CASSLRDQPQHF. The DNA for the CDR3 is TGTGCCAGCAGTTTACGGGATCAGCCCCAGCATTTT.

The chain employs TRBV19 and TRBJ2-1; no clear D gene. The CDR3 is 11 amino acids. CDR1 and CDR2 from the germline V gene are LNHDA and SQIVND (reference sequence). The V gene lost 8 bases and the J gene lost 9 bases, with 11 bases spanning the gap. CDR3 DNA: TGTGCCAGTGGCAGTACGGGTGAGCAGTTCTTC. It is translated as CASGSTGEQFF.

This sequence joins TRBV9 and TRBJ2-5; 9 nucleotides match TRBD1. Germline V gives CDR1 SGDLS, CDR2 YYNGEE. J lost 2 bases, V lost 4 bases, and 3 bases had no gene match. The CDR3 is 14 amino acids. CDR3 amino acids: CASSPGQGQETQYF. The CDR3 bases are TGTGCCAGCAGCCCCGGACAGGGGCAAGAGACCCAGTACTTC.

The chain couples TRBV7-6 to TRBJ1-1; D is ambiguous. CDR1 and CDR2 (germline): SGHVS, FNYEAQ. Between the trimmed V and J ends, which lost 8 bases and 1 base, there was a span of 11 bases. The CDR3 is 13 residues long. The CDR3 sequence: CASAWGGNTEAFF. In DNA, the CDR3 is TGTGCCAGCGCCTGGGGAGGGAACACTGAAGCTTTCTTT.

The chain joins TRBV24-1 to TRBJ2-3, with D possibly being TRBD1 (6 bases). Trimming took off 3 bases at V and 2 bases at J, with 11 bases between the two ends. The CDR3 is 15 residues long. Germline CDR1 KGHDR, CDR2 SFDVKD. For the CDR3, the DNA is TGTGCCACCAGTGATGTACAGGGTATCACAGATACGCAGTATTTT. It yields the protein CATSDVQGITDTQYF.

CDR3 bases: TGCGCCAGCAGTGACCGTAGCGGGAGGACTAACACCGGGGAGCTGTTTTTT. Protein sequence: CASSDRSGRTNTGELFF. This rearrangement joins TRBV10-1 to TRBJ2-2, with 10 bases aligning to TRBD2. After removal of 3 bases from V and 2 bases from J, the junction contained 6 bases not matched to a gene. Germline lookup yields CDR1 WNHNN and CDR2 SYGVQD (reference sequence). CDR3 length equals 17 residues.

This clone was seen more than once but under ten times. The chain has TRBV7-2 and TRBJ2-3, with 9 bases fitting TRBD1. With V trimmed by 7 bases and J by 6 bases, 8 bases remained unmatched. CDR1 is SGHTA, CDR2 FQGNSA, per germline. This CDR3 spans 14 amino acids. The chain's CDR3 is CASKNRGRVDTQYF. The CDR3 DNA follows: TGTGCCAGCAAGAACAGGGGGCGCGTGGATACGCAGTATTTT.

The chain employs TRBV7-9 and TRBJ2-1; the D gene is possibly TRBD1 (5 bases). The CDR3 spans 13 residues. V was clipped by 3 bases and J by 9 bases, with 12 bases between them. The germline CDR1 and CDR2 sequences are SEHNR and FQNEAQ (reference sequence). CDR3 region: CASSLGRAGEQFF. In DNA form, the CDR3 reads TGTGCCAGCAGCTTGGGCAGGGCCGGTGAGCAGTTCTTC.

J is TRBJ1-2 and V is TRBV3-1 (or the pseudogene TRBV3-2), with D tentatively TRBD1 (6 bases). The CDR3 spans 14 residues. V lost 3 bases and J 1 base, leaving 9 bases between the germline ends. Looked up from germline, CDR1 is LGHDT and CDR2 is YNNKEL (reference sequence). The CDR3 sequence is CASSQGHLNYGYTF. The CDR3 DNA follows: TGTGCCAGCAGCCAGGGACACCTTAACTATGGCTACACCTTC.

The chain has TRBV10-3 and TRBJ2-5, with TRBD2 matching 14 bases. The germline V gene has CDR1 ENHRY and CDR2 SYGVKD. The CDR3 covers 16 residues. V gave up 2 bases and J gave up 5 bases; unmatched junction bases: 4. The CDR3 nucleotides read TGTGCCATCAGTGAGGGACTAGCGGGAGGTGGCGAGACCCAGTACTTC. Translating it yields CAISEGLAGGGETQYF.